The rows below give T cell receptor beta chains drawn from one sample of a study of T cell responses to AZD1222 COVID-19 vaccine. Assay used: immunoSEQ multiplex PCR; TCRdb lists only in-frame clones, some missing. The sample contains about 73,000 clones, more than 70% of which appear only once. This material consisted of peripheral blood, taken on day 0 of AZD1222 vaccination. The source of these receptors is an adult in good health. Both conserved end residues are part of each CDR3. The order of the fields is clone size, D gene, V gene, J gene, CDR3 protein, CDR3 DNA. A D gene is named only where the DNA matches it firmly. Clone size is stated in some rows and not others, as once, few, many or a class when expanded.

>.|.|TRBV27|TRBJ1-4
CASRPQFDEKLFF
TGTGCCAGCAGGCCCCAGTTTGATGAAAAACTGTTTTTT
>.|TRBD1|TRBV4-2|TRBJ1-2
CASSQGVGTGGAWGYGYTF
TGTGCCAGCAGCCAAGGGGTGGGGACAGGGGGCGCTTGGGGATATGGCTACACCTTC
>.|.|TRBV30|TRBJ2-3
CAWSWEKDTQYF
TGTGCCTGGAGTTGGGAGAAAGATACGCAGTATTTT
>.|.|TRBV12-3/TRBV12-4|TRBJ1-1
CASSYMNTEAFF
TGTGCCAGCAGTTATATGAACACTGAAGCTTTCTTT
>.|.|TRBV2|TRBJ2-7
CASSEAWATGSYEQYF
TGTGCCAGCAGTGAAGCTTGGGCCACAGGGTCCTACGAGCAGTACTTC
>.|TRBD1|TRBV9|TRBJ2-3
CASSPRQGLRDTQYF
TGTGCCAGCAGCCCCCGACAGGGGTTGCGAGATACGCAGTATTTT
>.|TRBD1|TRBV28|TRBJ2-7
CASRTGGVRQYF
TGTGCCAGCAGAACAGGGGGCGTCAGGCAGTACTTC
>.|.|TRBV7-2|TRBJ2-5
CASSQGNRAGETQYF
TGTGCCAGCAGCCAGGGCAACAGGGCGGGAGAGACCCAGTACTTC
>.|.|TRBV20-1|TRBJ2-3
CSARVTDTQYF
TGCAGTGCTCGGGTCACAGATACGCAGTATTTT
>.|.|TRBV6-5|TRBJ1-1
CASTGGRTEAFF
TGTGCCAGCACCGGAGGTAGGACTGAAGCTTTCTTT
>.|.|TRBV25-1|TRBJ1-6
CASSETDWAYSPLHF
TGTGCCAGCAGTGAAACCGATTGGGCCTATTCACCCCTCCACTTT
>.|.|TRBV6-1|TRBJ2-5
CASSEDGGAPPETQYF
TGTGCCAGCAGTGAAGATGGAGGGGCTCCCCCAGAGACCCAGTACTTC
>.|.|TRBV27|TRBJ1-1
CASRKGRLTEAFF
TGTGCCAGCAGAAAGGGACGGCTCACTGAAGCTTTCTTT
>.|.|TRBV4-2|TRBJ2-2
CASSQGAVEGDTGELFF
TGTGCCAGCAGCCAAGGAGCGGTCGAGGGAGATACCGGGGAGCTGTTTTTT
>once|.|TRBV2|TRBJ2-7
CASRAVGASYEQYF
TGTGCCAGCAGGGCGGTTGGGGCATCCTACGAGCAGTACTTC
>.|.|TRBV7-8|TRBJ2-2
CASSPRGAENTGELFF
TGTGCCAGCAGCCCTCGGGGGGCAGAGAACACCGGGGAGCTGTTTTTT
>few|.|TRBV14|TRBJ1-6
CASSQTDSHNSPLHF
TGTGCCAGCAGCCAGACGGACAGTCATAATTCACCCCTCCACTTT
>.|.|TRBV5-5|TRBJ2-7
CASSLEWQAFYEQYF
TGTGCCAGCAGCTTGGAGTGGCAGGCATTCTACGAGCAGTACTTC
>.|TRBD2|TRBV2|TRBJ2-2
CASSGGGRATGELFF
TGTGCCAGCAGTGGTGGCGGGAGGGCCACCGGGGAGCTGTTTTTT
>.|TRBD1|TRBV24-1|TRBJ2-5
CATSVGQIQETQYF
TGTGCCACCAGTGTGGGACAGATCCAAGAGACCCAGTACTTC
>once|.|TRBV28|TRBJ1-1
CASSLVGGGTEAFF
TGTGCCAGCAGTCTGGTCGGGGGAGGTACTGAAGCTTTCTTT
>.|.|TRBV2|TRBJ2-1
CATQRRGAGNEQFF
TGTGCCACCCAGAGGAGGGGCGCCGGGAATGAGCAGTTCTTC
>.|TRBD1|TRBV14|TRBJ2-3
CASSQVTGLPTDTQYF
TGTGCCAGCAGCCAAGTGACAGGGCTACCCACAGATACGCAGTATTTT
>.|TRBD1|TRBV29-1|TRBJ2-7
CSVVLARGPSYEQYF
TGCAGCGTTGTACTGGCCAGGGGGCCCTCCTACGAGCAGTACTTC
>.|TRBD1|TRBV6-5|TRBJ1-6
CASSSGTENSPLHF
TGTGCCAGCAGCTCCGGGACAGAAAATTCACCCCTCCACTTT
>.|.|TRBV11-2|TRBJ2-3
CASSSDFTRGRPDTQYF
TGTGCCAGCAGCTCCGACTTCACCCGGGGGAGGCCAGATACGCAGTATTTT
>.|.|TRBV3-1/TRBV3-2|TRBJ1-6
CASSPGPYNSPLHF
TGTGCCAGCAGCCCGGGCCCTTATAATTCACCCCTCCACTTT
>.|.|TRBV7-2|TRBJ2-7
CASSTGSFPYEQYF
TGTGCCAGCAGCACTGGATCTTTTCCCTACGAGCAGTACTTC
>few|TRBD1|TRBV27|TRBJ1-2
CASSFAGGGYTF
TGTGCCAGCAGTTTTGCAGGGGGTGGCTACACCTTC
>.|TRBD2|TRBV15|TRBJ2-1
CATSRDHTSGSIEQFF
TGTGCCACCAGCAGAGATCATACTAGCGGGAGCATTGAGCAGTTCTTC
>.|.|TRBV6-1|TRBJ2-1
CASSEDQLHEQFF
TGTGCCAGCAGTGAAGACCAGTTGCATGAGCAGTTCTTC
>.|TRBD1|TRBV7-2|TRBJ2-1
CASSLETGAGGGEQFF
TGTGCCAGCAGCTTAGAGACGGGCGCAGGGGGCGGTGAGCAGTTCTTC
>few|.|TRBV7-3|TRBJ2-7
CASSPGSLSHEQYF
TGTGCCAGCAGCCCAGGGAGCTTATCCCACGAGCAGTACTTC
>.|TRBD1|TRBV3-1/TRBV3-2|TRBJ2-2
CASSQVSGGARTGELFF
TGTGCCAGCAGCCAAGTGTCAGGGGGCGCTAGGACCGGGGAGCTGTTTTTT
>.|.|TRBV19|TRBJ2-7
CASSIDRGNRVHEQYF
TGTGCCAGTAGTATAGACCGAGGGAATAGGGTTCACGAGCAGTACTTC
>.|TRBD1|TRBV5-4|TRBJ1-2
CASSFQGASGYTF
TGTGCCAGCAGCTTCCAGGGGGCTTCTGGCTACACCTTC
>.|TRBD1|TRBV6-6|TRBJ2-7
CASSYSPGQGGSEQYF
TGTGCCAGCAGTTACTCCCCAGGACAGGGGGGCTCCGAGCAGTACTTC
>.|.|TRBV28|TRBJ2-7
CASTLGAGVFEQYF
TGTGCCAGCACCCTGGGGGCGGGAGTATTCGAGCAGTACTTC
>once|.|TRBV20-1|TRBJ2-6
CSASSGSGANVLTF
TGCAGTGCTAGTTCGGGATCTGGGGCCAACGTCCTGACTTTC
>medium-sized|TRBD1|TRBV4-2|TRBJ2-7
CASSQGQGEGAYEQYF
TGTGCCAGCAGCCAGGGACAGGGTGAAGGCGCCTACGAGCAGTACTTC
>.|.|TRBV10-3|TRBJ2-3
CATRPGKGTDTQYF
TGTGCCACGCGACCAGGAAAGGGCACAGATACGCAGTATTTT
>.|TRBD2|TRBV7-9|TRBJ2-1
CASKTSSSYNEQFF
TGTGCCAGCAAGACTAGCTCCTCCTACAATGAGCAGTTCTTC
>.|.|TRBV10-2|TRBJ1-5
CASSPANQPQHF
TGCGCCAGCAGTCCCGCCAATCAGCCCCAGCATTTT
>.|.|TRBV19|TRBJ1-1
CASSIWGPNTEAFF
TGTGCCAGTAGTATCTGGGGGCCGAACACTGAAGCTTTCTTT
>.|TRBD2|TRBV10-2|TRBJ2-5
CASSEVLAGWGTQYF
TGCGCCAGCAGTGAGGTGCTAGCGGGGTGGGGGACCCAGTACTTC